The following is a TCR beta chain sequence with its context. As yet, its antigen is unknown. The entry originates in a study of cytomegalovirus exposure and HLA in healthy donors. Whole-study findings and limits: As was reported, the HLA-A and HLA-B alleles of most subjects were accurately predicted from TCR beta sequences. An analysis that was carried out later associated 17,000 or so TCR beta sequences with HLA alleles at 0.05 false discovery rate. The listing of 150 to 200 TCR beta chains classed them as cytomegalovirus-associated.

It was healthy bone marrow donors who served as donors. Primers included in the PCR were 60 Vbeta and 13 Jbeta primers. Clones were read by immunoSEQ multiplex PCR, and TCRdb kept only the in-frame ones, dropping some. This table holds 85,000 to 120,000 clones, roughly 70% found once. Sequenced: PBMCs. The clonotype originates from a male donor in good health and CMV-seropositive.

This CDR3 is CASSFSYRTGGQPQHF. DNA for the CDR3: TGTGCCAGCAGTTTTTCCTATAGGACAGGGGGTCAGCCCCAGCATTTT. The genes are TRBV28 and TRBJ1-5; the match to TRBD1 covers 10 bases. Germline V CDR1 and CDR2: MDHEN, SYDVKM. The ends lost 3 bases at V and 6 bases at J; junction bases unmatched: 8. This CDR3 comprises 16 residues.